The TCR beta chain under discussion was sequenced for a study of OX40 agonist ivuxolimab in advanced cancers. Looking at the study overall: The mean age was roughly 60 years, ranging from 23 to 79, with around four fifths of participants male.

Only in-frame clones appear in the TCRdb table, and some are missing; sequencing was by immunoSEQ multiplex PCR. Among roughly 51,000 clones listed, 85% to 90% were seen once. Blood got drawn at baseline, again on cycle 4 day 1, and then on cycle 7 day 1. V gave up 4 bases and J gave up 10 bases; unmatched junction bases: 29. Per germline, CDR1 SGHRS and CDR2 YFSETQ. The CDR3 is 20 residues long. The TCR originated in an adult with an advanced solid tumor such as melanoma, head and neck, liver or kidney cancer. The chain joins TRBV5-1 to TRBJ2-1, with 7 nucleotides matching TRBD1. Sequenced here: CD4+ or CD8+ T cells sorted from blood, sampled in a trial of the OX40 agonist ivuxolimab. The CDR3 DNA sequence: TGCGCCAGCAGCCGAAAAAGGACAGGCCAAAGTAGTGTTGTTTTCCGGGAGCAGTTCTTC. This translates into CASSRKRTGQSSVVFREQFF. Full variable domain (outside the CDR3, taken from reference TRBV5-1 and TRBJ2-1): KAGVTQTPRYLIKTRGQQVTLSCSPISGHRSVSWYQQTPGQGLQFLFEYFSETQRNKGNFPGRFSGRQFSNSRSEMNVSTLELGDSALYLCASSRKRTGQSSVVFREQFFGPGTRLTVL.